This passage covers 30 T cell receptor beta chains from one sample sequenced in a study of Graves' ophthalmopathy and Graves' hyperthyroidism. Transcripts of RNA were the source for amplifying TCR beta CDR3 regions. Second-round multiplex PCR came after first-round RT-PCR with HTBI primers. TCRdb called the multiplex PCR reads again in MiXCR, with one record for every CDR3 protein. The sample consists of about 550,000 distinct CDR3 sequences, roughly 39% of them appearing once. Specimen: peripheral blood or thyroid tissue (not recorded which). The receptor set was obtained from an adult man with Graves' hyperthyroidism.

This clonotype was detected many times. The chain has TRBV7-2 and TRBJ1-2; 9 nucleotides line up with TRBD1. There are 14 residues in the CDR3. After removal of 7 bases from V and 4 bases from J, the junction contained 7 bases not matched to a gene. Germline V gives CDR1 SGHTA, CDR2 FQGNSA. DNA of the CDR3: TGTGCCAGCACGCTGGGACAGGGTATCTATGGCTACACCTTC. Translated, it gives CASTLGQGIYGYTF.

Concerning this clonotype: A clone one base away is much larger, so this may be a read error. The chain couples TRBV12-3 or TRBV12-4 to TRBJ1-5; unclear D gene. The CDR3 has 14 residues. The CDR3 DNA reads TGTGCCGGCAGTTTATTCGGGTTGGGCCAGCCCCAGCATTTT. It specifies CAGSLFGLGQPQHF.

The V call is TRBV3-1, the J call TRBJ1-1; no clear D. V was pared by 0 bases and J by 4 bases, with 6 bases between. In germline, CDR1 is LGHDT, CDR2 YNNKEL (reference sequence). The CDR3 is 13 residues long. The CDR3 DNA reads as TGTGCCAGCAGCCAAGATCCGGGCACTGAAGCTTTCTTT. This translates into CASSQDPGTEAFF. Using reference TRBV3-1 and TRBJ1-1 for the parts outside the CDR3, the full variable domain is DTAVSQTPKYLVTQMGNDKSIKCEQNLGHDTMYWYKQDSKKFLKIMFSYNNKELIINETVPNRFSPKSPDKAHLNLHINSLELGDSAVYFCASSQDPGTEAFFGQGTRLTVV.

There are a few counts of this clonotype. The CDR3 nucleotides read TGTGCCAGCAGTTCACGGGCCGGCCGCCCCCTCGAGCAGTACTTC. It yields the protein CASSSRAGRPLEQYF. The rearrangement links TRBV12-3 or TRBV12-4 to TRBJ2-7, with D hard to call. With 4 bases removed from V and 6 bases from J, the gap between germline ends came to 19 bases. The CDR3 runs to 15 residues.

The chain joins TRBV12-3 or TRBV12-4 to TRBJ2-7, with TRBD1 as a possible D gene (7 bases). V gave up 1 base and J gave up 1 base, with 11 bases separating them. The CDR3 has 15 residues. The CDR3 reads CASSLGGDRSYEQYF. The CDR3 nucleotides read TGTGCCAGCAGTTTAGGGGGGGACAGATCCTACGAGCAGTACTTC.

This clonotype showed up just once. The J gene is TRBJ2-6, the V gene TRBV29-1, with D possibly matching TRBD2 (6 bases). Germline CDR1 and CDR2: SQVTM and ANQGSEA. The CDR3 length is 18 residues. Trimming cost V 4 bases and J 0 bases, with 19 bases left between them. The CDR3 reads CSVVSGLAFRSGANVLTF. CDR3 sequence (DNA): TGCAGCGTTGTTTCGGGACTGGCGTTCCGCTCTGGGGCCAACGTCCTGACTTTC.

A remark on this clonotype: This clone may be a read error of a much larger clone one base away. The chain employs TRBV9 and TRBJ1-1; possible D gene TRBD1, 5 bases. The germline V gene has CDR1 SGDLS and CDR2 YYNGEE. With 0 bases removed from V and 7 bases from J, the gap between germline ends came to 7 bases. The CDR3 covers 12 residues. The CDR3 reads CASSVGQSEAFF. CDR3 sequence (DNA): TGTGCCAGCAGCGTAGGACAGAGTGAAGCTTTCTTT.

This clonotype came up many times. V and J are TRBV5-1 and TRBJ1-1; 9 nucleotides align to TRBD1. The CDR3 is made up of 16 amino acids. With 4 bases clipped from V and 1 base from J, the junction kept 8 bases outside the gene matches. Germline-derived CDR1 and CDR2 are SGHRS and YFSETQ. The CDR3: CASSPLQGAGNTEAFF. The CDR3 coding sequence is TGCGCCAGCAGCCCGTTACAGGGGGCGGGGAACACTGAAGCTTTCTTT.

This clonotype showed up many times. V usage is TRBV6-5 and J usage is TRBJ1-3; TRBD1 might be the D (6 bases). The V end was cut by 5 bases, the J end by 1 base, with 12 bases between. The germline V gene has CDR1 MNHEY and CDR2 SVGAGI. This CDR3 has 15 amino acids. The chain's CDR3 is CASSVGQQSGNTIYF. The CDR3 bases are TGTGCCAGCAGTGTGGGACAACAATCTGGAAACACCATATATTTT.

CDR3 protein: CSGRIQGAGYTF. The CDR3 DNA reads as TGCAGCGGCCGAATACAGGGGGCGGGCTACACCTTC. The J gene is TRBJ1-2, the V gene TRBV29-1; 9 nucleotides match TRBD1. Losses at the gene ends were 7 bases for V and 8 bases for J; bases not matched to a gene: 8. The CDR3 covers 12 residues. Germline V gene data show CDR1 as SQVTM and CDR2 as ANQGSEA.

In regard to this clonotype: One end of the junction varies from germline; a read error may be responsible. The V call is TRBV6-5, the J call TRBJ1-4, with D possibly TRBD1 on 5 matching bases. Germline V gene data show CDR1 as MNHEY and CDR2 as SVGAGI. The CDR3 consists of 14 residues. Here the CDR3 DNA reads TGTGCCAGCAGGCCGACAGCAACTAGTGAAAAACTGTTTTTT. Translated, it gives CASRPTATSEKLFF.

The chain couples TRBV11-2 to TRBJ1-3; D is unresolved. Germline V lookup: CDR1 SGHAT, CDR2 FQNNGV. The CDR3 covers 13 residues. V lost 8 bases and J lost 3, with 11 bases in between. CDR3 in amino acids: CASGWYIGNTIYF. The CDR3 nucleotides read TGTGCCAGCGGATGGTATATTGGAAACACCATATATTTT.

The chain's CDR3 is CASSLATGVSGKTQYF. CDR3 in DNA: TGTGCCAGCAGCTTAGCCACAGGGGTCTCTGGAAAGACCCAGTACTTC. The genes are TRBV7-2 and TRBJ2-5; 7 bases fit TRBD1. The CDR3 loop spans 16 amino acids. Germline V gene lookup returns CDR1 SGHTA and CDR2 FQGNSA. Trimming took 0 bases from V and 6 from J; bases not matched to a gene: 10.

The chain employs TRBV15 and TRBJ2-7, with TRBD2 matching over 7 bases. CDR3 length: 16 residues. The junction had 16 bases not matched to a gene; V was cut back by 4 bases and J by 7 bases. The germline V gene has CDR1 LNHNV and CDR2 YYDKDF (reference sequence). DNA for the CDR3: TGTGCCACCAGCACCCTGAAGCGGGAAGAAAACAATGAGCAGTACTTC. It is translated as CATSTLKREENNEQYF.

This clonotype was seen at least ten times. CDR3 sequence (DNA): TGTGCCAGCAGTGAAGTTGAACGGTACGAGCAGTACTTC. This gives the protein CASSEVERYEQYF. The rearrangement uses TRBV2 and TRBJ2-7; no definite D call. Looked up from germline, CDR1 is SNHLY and CDR2 is FYNNEI. The CDR3 has 13 residues. V lost 1 base and J 4 bases, leaving 8 bases between the germline ends.

The rearrangement joins TRBV11-2 to TRBJ1-6, with 10 positions matching TRBD1. CDR3 length: 15 residues. CDR1 and CDR2 (germline): SGHAT, FQNNGV. CDR3 sequence reads: CARDEDRGLNSPLHF. As DNA, the CDR3 is TGTGCTAGAGATGAAGACAGGGGGCTCAATTCACCCCTCCACTTT.

The rearrangement uses TRBV6-6 and TRBJ2-5; D is undetermined. Germline V CDR1 and CDR2: MNHNY, SVGAGI (reference sequence). The CDR3 totals 16 residues. The V and J ends lost 2 bases and 2 bases respectively, with 15 bases between them. The CDR3 here is CASSYGIRTAQETQYF. DNA of the CDR3: TGTGCCAGCAGTTACGGAATTAGGACGGCTCAAGAGACCCAGTACTTC.

The genes are TRBV10-3 and TRBJ2-5, with D maybe TRBD1 (5 bases). This CDR3 comprises 12 residues. Trimming removed 6 bases at V and 3 bases at J, with 8 bases between. Germline V gene data show CDR1 as ENHRY and CDR2 as SYGVKD. The chain's CDR3 is CAIRPREETQYF. As DNA, the CDR3 is TGTGCCATCAGGCCCAGGGAAGAGACCCAGTACTTC.

This clonotype has just a few counts. A much larger clone differs from this one at a single base, so this may be a read error. The gene calls are TRBV7-9 and TRBJ1-2, with D possibly matching TRBD1 (5 bases). CDR1 SEHNR and CDR2 FQNEAQ come from the germline V gene (reference sequence). CDR3 length: 13 residues. The V and J ends lost 4 bases and 7 bases respectively, with 13 bases between them. The CDR3 nucleotides are TGTGCCAGCAGCTCCCACGACAGCTGTGGCTACACCTTC. Protein product: CASSSHDSCGYTF.

This clonotype was found many times. The rearrangement links TRBV10-2 to TRBJ2-2; perhaps TRBD1 as D (6 bases). Germline V gene sequence: CDR1 WSHSY, CDR2 SAAADI. This CDR3 has 13 residues. Trimming removed 6 bases from V and 2 bases from J, with 7 bases in between. The CDR3: CASRDSNTGELFF. The CDR3 DNA is TGCGCCAGCAGGGACAGTAACACCGGGGAGCTGTTTTTT.

This clonotype was detected once. This may stem from a read error, because a much larger clone lies one nucleotide away. V and J are TRBV10-3 and TRBJ2-7, with 11 bases fitting TRBD2. This CDR3 region has 15 residues. V lost 4 bases, J lost 4 bases, and 6 bases stayed unmatched. The germline CDR1 and CDR2 sequences are ENHRY and SYGVKD. Here the CDR3 DNA reads TGTGCCATCAGTGTTAGCGGGGGGGCTACGTACGAGCAGTACTTC. The encoded protein is CAISVSGGATYEQYF.

The J gene is TRBJ2-2, the V gene TRBV5-8; 9 positions match TRBD1. Germline CDR1 SGHTS, CDR2 YDEGEE. This CDR3 region has 15 residues. Trimming took 4 bases from V and 3 from J; bases not matched to a gene: 4. The CDR3 protein is CASSDRGFDTGELFF. The DNA for the CDR3 is TGTGCCAGCAGCGACAGGGGGTTCGACACCGGGGAGCTGTTTTTT.

J is TRBJ2-7 and V is TRBV7-3, with D possibly TRBD2 on 6 matching bases. V lost 3 bases and J 0 bases, leaving 15 bases between the germline ends. There are 16 residues in the CDR3. Germline V gives CDR1 SGHTA, CDR2 FQGTGA. The CDR3 spells CASSLATGLHSYEQYF. CDR3 nucleotide sequence: TGTGCCAGCAGCTTGGCCACGGGACTGCACTCCTACGAGCAGTACTTC.

This clonotype has just a few counts. The chain is built from TRBV6-5 and TRBJ1-1; D perhaps matches TRBD1 (5 bases). V was pared by 7 bases and J by 0 bases, with 15 bases between. Germline-derived CDR1 and CDR2 are MNHEY and SVGAGI. This CDR3 comprises 15 residues. The CDR3 DNA reads TGTGCCAGCACCCTTGGAAGGGGAATGAACACTGAAGCTTTCTTT. This gives the protein CASTLGRGMNTEAFF.

This clonotype was observed a handful of times. The conserved final phenylalanine or tryptophan is absent from the CDR3, which likely points to a read error. The chain combines TRBV20-1 with TRBJ2-7, with 12 bases identical to TRBD2. Germline V gene data show CDR1 as DFQATT and CDR2 as SNEGSKA (reference sequence). The V segment lost 3 bases and the J segment 6 bases; nucleotides outside the gene matches: 9. The CDR3 runs to 15 residues. In nucleotides, the CDR3 is TGCAGTGCTAGGGTAGAAACTAGCGGGAGGTTCGAGCAGTACCTC. It specifies CSARVETSGRFEQYL.

The chain is built from TRBV29-1 and TRBJ2-5; the D gene could be TRBD1 or TRBD2 (6 bases each). CDR3 size: 13 residues. V was shortened by 5 bases and J by 5 bases, with 15 bases between the two germline ends. Germline V gene sequence: CDR1 SQVTM, CDR2 ANQGSEA. The CDR3 sequence: CSVLSGAVETQYF. The CDR3 DNA reads as TGCAGCGTTTTGTCGGGGGCCGTGGAGACCCAGTACTTC.

This clonotype was seen many times. V and J are TRBV2 and TRBJ1-2, with D perhaps TRBD1 (5 bases). CDR3 length: 15 residues. CDR1 is SNHLY and CDR2 is FYNNEI in the germline V gene. V dropped 7 bases and J dropped 4 bases, with 19 bases sitting between them. Here the CDR3 reads CASKVRDSLAYGYTF. The CDR3 nucleotides are TGTGCCAGCAAGGTACGGGACTCTCTAGCCTATGGCTACACCTTC.

This clonotype occurred a few times. The rearrangement joins TRBV28 to TRBJ1-4; a weak D match, TRBD1 (6 bases). The CDR3 covers 12 residues. V was pared by 6 bases and J by 8 bases, with 10 bases between. Germline V gene lookup returns CDR1 MDHEN and CDR2 SYDVKM. The CDR3: CASRQGWEKLFF. The CDR3 bases are TGTGCCAGCAGACAGGGTTGGGAAAAACTGTTTTTT.

About this clonotype: A junction end diverges from the germline sequence, so it may reflect a read error. The chain is built from TRBV10-3 and TRBJ1-6; 8 bases fit TRBD1. Per germline, CDR1 ENHRY and CDR2 SYGVKD. CDR3 length: 19 amino acids. CDR3 sequence (DNA): TGTGCCAGCAGTTATTCCCGGACAGGGAAAGGCAGTGATAATTCACCCCTCCACTTT. Translating gives CASSYSRTGKGSDNSPLHF.

The table lists this clonotype with many counts. J is TRBJ2-7 and V is TRBV25-1; D is unclear. CDR1 is MGHDK, CDR2 SYGVNS, per germline. The CDR3 has 13 residues. The germline V and J ends were trimmed by 5 bases and 0 bases, with 8 bases remaining between them. CDR3 nucleotide sequence: TGTGCCAGCAGTTTTACAAACTCCTACGAGCAGTACTTC. This translates into CASSFTNSYEQYF.